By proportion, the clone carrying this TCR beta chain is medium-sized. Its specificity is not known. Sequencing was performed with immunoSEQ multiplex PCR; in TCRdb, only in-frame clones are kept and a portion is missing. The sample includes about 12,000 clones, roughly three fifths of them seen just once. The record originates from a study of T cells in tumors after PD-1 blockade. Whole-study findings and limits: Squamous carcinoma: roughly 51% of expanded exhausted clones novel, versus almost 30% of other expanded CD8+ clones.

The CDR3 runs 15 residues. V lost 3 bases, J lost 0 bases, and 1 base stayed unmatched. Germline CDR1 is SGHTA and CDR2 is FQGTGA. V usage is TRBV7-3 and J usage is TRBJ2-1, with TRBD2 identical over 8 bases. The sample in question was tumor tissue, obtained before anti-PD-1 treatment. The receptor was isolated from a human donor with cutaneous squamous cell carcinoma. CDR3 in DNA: TGTGCCAGCAGCTTCAGCGGGAGCTCCTACAATGAGCAGTTCTTC. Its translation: CASSFSGSSYNEQFF.